A single sample is the source of the 13 T cell receptor beta chains below, sequenced in a study of cytomegalovirus exposure and HLA in healthy donors. It was with 60 Vbeta and 13 Jbeta primers that the PCR ran. Data came from immunoSEQ multiplex PCR; TCRdb stores just in-frame clones and leaves some out. Here the sample spans about 110,000 clones, approximately 69% being singletons. Sequences were obtained from PBMCs. The receptors were gathered from a man younger than 45 in good health and CMV-seronegative.

V gene TRBV28 combines with J gene TRBJ2-7; TRBD1 agrees at 7 bases. Germline CDR1 reads MDHEN; CDR2 reads SYDVKM. This CDR3 is 13 amino acids long. Trimming took 10 bases from V and 0 from J; bases not matched to a gene: 6. This CDR3 reads CATEGAVSYEQYF. The CDR3 DNA sequence: TGTGCCACCGAGGGGGCAGTCTCCTACGAGCAGTACTTC.

The rearrangement uses TRBV7-3 and TRBJ2-3; D is unclear. CDR1 is SGHTA and CDR2 is FQGTGA in the germline V gene. The V and J ends lost 2 bases and 2 bases respectively, with 8 bases between them. This CDR3 is 14 amino acids long. This CDR3 reads CASSLERHTDTQYF. The DNA of the CDR3 is TGTGCCAGCAGCTTAGAGAGGCACACAGATACGCAGTATTTT.

The chain links TRBV2 to TRBJ1-5; the match to TRBD1 covers 10 bases. Trimming cost V 3 bases and J 3 bases; bases outside gene matches: 2. Germline V lookup: CDR1 SNHLY, CDR2 FYNNEI. There are 15 residues in the CDR3. Here the CDR3 reads CASSERQGANQPQHF. For the CDR3, the DNA is TGTGCCAGCAGTGAGAGACAGGGGGCCAATCAGCCCCAGCATTTT.

This chain uses TRBV4-3 with TRBJ2-3, with D uncertain. CDR3 length: 16 amino acids. V lost 0 bases and J lost 0, with 10 bases in between. Germline assignment: CDR1 LGHNA and CDR2 YSLEER. The CDR3 loop is CASSQDEADSTDTQYF. CDR3 coding DNA: TGCGCCAGCAGCCAAGACGAGGCAGATAGCACAGATACGCAGTATTTT.

The rearrangement links TRBV7-9 to TRBJ2-1; TRBD2 aligns across 8 bases. V gave up 5 bases and J gave up 7 bases; unmatched junction bases: 13. Germline lookup yields CDR1 SEHNR and CDR2 FQNEAQ (reference sequence). There are 16 residues in the CDR3. The CDR3: CASSPGGSGSLNEQFF. In DNA, the CDR3 is TGTGCCAGCAGCCCCGGTGGCAGCGGGAGTTTAAATGAGCAGTTCTTC.

The rearrangement uses TRBV14 and TRBJ1-2; 7 bases line up with TRBD1. The germline V gene has CDR1 SGHDN and CDR2 FVKESK. The CDR3 spans 16 residues. V lost 1 base and J lost 2; bases outside the gene matches: 7. For the CDR3, the DNA is TGTGCCAGCAGCCAAGGCGGGACAGCGGGCAACTATGGCTACACCTTC. This codes for CASSQGGTAGNYGYTF.

The rearrangement uses TRBV7-2 and TRBJ2-7; D not resolved. This CDR3 has 14 residues. Trimming removed 1 base at V and 2 bases at J, with 9 bases between. Germline CDR1 SGHTA, CDR2 FQGNSA. This chain's CDR3 is CASSLEYSTYEQYF. In DNA, the CDR3 is TGTGCCAGCAGCTTAGAGTACTCGACCTACGAGCAGTACTTC.

The V and J genes are TRBV2 and TRBJ2-7; tentatively, D is TRBD2 (5 bases). Trimming left V 5 bases short and J 1 base short, with 12 bases between. The CDR3 has 14 amino acids. Germline loops: CDR1 SNHLY, CDR2 FYNNEI. The CDR3 DNA reads as TGTGCCAGCAGTCCAGACCGAGGGTCCTACGAGCAGTACTTC. Translation gives CASSPDRGSYEQYF.

This clone has a handful of counts. The chain is built from TRBV11-2 and TRBJ1-4, with D unclear. The CDR3 loop spans 19 amino acids. Germline lookup yields CDR1 SGHAT and CDR2 FQNNGV. The V end was cut by 0 bases, the J end by 3 bases, with 20 bases between. In nucleotides, the CDR3 is TGTGCCAGCAGCTTAGATTTTCTTACCCCGGGTTCATCTAATGAAAAACTGTTTTTT. It specifies CASSLDFLTPGSSNEKLFF.

There are a few counts of this clone. An end of the junction does not agree with germline; a read error may underlie this. The J gene is TRBJ2-1, the V gene TRBV7-7; TRBD2 agrees at 7 bases. Germline V gene data show CDR1 as SSHAT and CDR2 as FNYEAQ (reference sequence). The CDR3 length is 16 residues. Here the CDR3 DNA reads TGTGCTAGCAGCCCATATAGCGGGTTTTCCTACAATGAGCAGTTCTTC. It specifies CASSPYSGFSYNEQFF.

The sample holds a few counts of this clone. The chain links TRBV30 to TRBJ2-3; 10 bases agree with TRBD2. The CDR3 loop spans 16 amino acids. Germline-derived CDR1 and CDR2 are GTSNPN and SVGIG (reference sequence). V lost 1 base to trimming and J lost 2 bases; unmatched junction nucleotides: 6. The CDR3 DNA sequence: TGTGCCTGGAGTGGAGCGACTAGCGGGTCCACAGATACGCAGTATTTT. This codes for CAWSGATSGSTDTQYF.

The chain carries TRBV9 and TRBJ2-7; 8 bases fit TRBD1. Germline CDR1 reads SGDLS; CDR2 reads YYNGEE. The CDR3 loop spans 14 amino acids. The V gene end was trimmed by 4 bases and the J gene end by 3 bases; junction bases not matched to a gene: 6. CDR3 bases: TGTGCCAGCAGCATCGGACAGGGAAGCTACGAGCAGTACTTC. Residues: CASSIGQGSYEQYF.

The J gene is TRBJ2-6, the V gene TRBV2, with TRBD1 identical over 9 bases. CDR3 length: 15 residues. Trimming took 6 bases from V and 4 from J; bases not matched to a gene: 4. Germline CDR1 is SNHLY and CDR2 is FYNNEI. CDR3 DNA sequence: TGTGCCAGCAGCACAGGGGGCGAGGGGGCCAACGTCCTGACTTTC. It encodes CASSTGGEGANVLTF. Complete variable domain (other parts from reference TRBV2 and TRBJ2-6): EPEVTQTPSHQVTQMGQEVILRCVPISNHLYFYWYRQILGQKVEFLVSFYNNEISEKSEIFDDQFSVERPDGSNFTLKIRSTKLEDSAMYFCASSTGGEGANVLTFGAGSRLTVL.